The present T cell receptor beta chain was sequenced within a study of brain T cells in children with intractable seizures. Study-wide findings and caveats: Only CDR3 sequence similarity suggested viral specificity, without known HCMV serostatus.

Repertoires were generated with immunoSEQ multiplex PCR, while TCRdb's copy carries only in-frame clones and drops some. In the table there are tens of thousands of clones, approximately 89% of which are singletons. The length of the CDR3 is 15 residues. The trim removed 1 base at V and 10 bases at J, leaving 9 bases unmatched. Germline lookup yields CDR1 LGHDT and CDR2 YNNKEL (reference sequence). Sequencing was limited to surgery cases with top T cell transcript signatures in brain tissue. Before surgery, patients took at least one anti-epileptic drug. About this clone itself: The target antigen is unknown.

The specimen was peripheral blood, collected at surgery. The V call is TRBV3-1 (or the pseudogene TRBV3-2), the J call TRBJ2-1, with TRBD2 matching 8 bases. The TCR was taken from a girl aged 2 to 10 with Rasmussen encephalitis and intractable seizures. The CDR3 DNA sequence: TGTGCCAGCAGCCAAGGAGCGGGAGTGGGAAGAGAGCAGTTCTTC. Translation gives CASSQGAGVGREQFF.